This TCR beta chain was obtained from a study of siplizumab effects on memory and regulatory T cells. Across the study: Paired mixed lymphocyte reactions were set up, with siplizumab at 1 ug/mL or without drug.

Trimming removed 6 bases from V and 4 bases from J; junction bases left unmatched: 5. Germline V gene lookup returns CDR1 SNHLY and CDR2 FYNNEI. The CDR3 runs 14 residues. Some clones are missing from TCRdb's copy, which holds only in-frame ones; the method was immunoSEQ multiplex PCR. The sample holds about 15,000 clones, around 43% seen once. Study findings and constraints: The majority of clones, roughly 75-95% of proliferating CD4+ or CD8+ clones, lacked an assignable naive or memory phenotype. It seemed that naive T cells were more diverse than memory cells and were major contributors to the alloresponse.

Coculturing of the mixed lymphocyte reaction cells was performed at 37°C for more than 5 days. This clone is labeled as medium-sized. Its antigen is not identified. The sample taken for sequencing was CFSE-low (dividing) CD4+ T cells sorted from an allogeneic mixed lymphocyte reaction. The chain combines TRBV2 with TRBJ2-7; 11 positions agree with TRBD1. The sequence was obtained from a human donor in good health; the cells came from an allogeneic mixed lymphocyte reaction. Some clones in this sample may be carry-over from other donors' samples. As DNA, the CDR3 is TGTGCCAGCAGGAAGGGACAGGGGGTATACGAGCAGTACTTC. It encodes CASRKGQGVYEQYF.